This entry lists 19 T cell receptor beta chains sequenced from one sample in a study of control samples from healthy donors and cancer patients. Clones were sequenced by immunoSEQ multiplex PCR, and TCRdb holds only the in-frame ones, with some missing. The table includes some 140,000 clones, around 85% detected once. Sequenced material: blood. The receptors shown here come from a woman aged 30 to 39 in good health.

The chain has TRBV19 and TRBJ2-1; 9 bases agree with TRBD2. This CDR3 comprises 17 residues. The junction had 12 bases not matched to a gene; V was cut back by 1 base and J by 8 bases. Germline loops: CDR1 LNHDA, CDR2 SQIVND (reference sequence). The CDR3 DNA is TGTGCCAGTAGTATAGGTGGGAGGGGACTAGCATTGGATGAGCAGTTCTTC. Translating it yields CASSIGGRGLALDEQFF. Looking up the rest from reference TRBV19 and TRBJ2-1 gives the full variable domain: DGGITQSPKYLFRKEGQNVTLSCEQNLNHDAMYWYRQDPGQGLRLIYYSQIVNDFQKGDIAEGYSVSREKKESFPLTVTSAQKNPTAFYLCASSIGGRGLALDEQFFGPGTRLTVL.

J is TRBJ1-1 and V is TRBV9; D is undetermined. CDR1 is SGDLS, CDR2 YYNGEE, per germline. The germline V and J ends were trimmed by 3 bases and 7 bases, with 16 bases remaining between them. The CDR3 loop spans 14 amino acids. The CDR3 here is CASSAQADGYEAFF. CDR3 nucleotide sequence: TGTGCCAGCAGCGCACAAGCGGACGGGTATGAAGCTTTCTTT.

The chain carries TRBV3-1 (or the pseudogene TRBV3-2) and TRBJ2-4, with D possibly matching TRBD2 (6 bases). The CDR3 has 15 amino acids. The V gene's germline CDR1 is LGHDT and CDR2 YNNKEL (reference sequence). V lost 4 bases and J 1 base, leaving 11 bases between the germline ends. CDR3 in amino acids: CASSRGALAKNIQYF. The CDR3 coding sequence is TGTGCCAGCAGCCGCGGGGCCCTCGCCAAAAACATTCAGTACTTC.

The V call is TRBV5-4, the J call TRBJ1-5, with a tentative D call TRBD1 (5 bases). The V end lost 4 bases, the J end lost 5 bases, and 10 bases lay between the germline ends. CDR3 size: 13 residues. Germline V gives CDR1 SGHNT, CDR2 YYREEE (reference sequence). CDR3 in amino acids: CASSRDLDQPQHF. In DNA form, the CDR3 reads TGTGCCAGCAGCCGGGACTTAGATCAGCCCCAGCATTTT.

This rearrangement joins TRBV11-2 to TRBJ2-3; a weak D match, TRBD2 (6 bases). CDR3 size: 17 residues. Per the germline V gene, CDR1 is SGHAT and CDR2 is FQNNGV. V was pared by 5 bases and J by 1 base, with 19 bases between. In DNA form, the CDR3 reads TGTGCCAGCAGCCAGAGGGTGGGAGGAGATGGCACAGATACGCAGTATTTT. Encoded protein: CASSQRVGGDGTDTQYF.

This chain links TRBV7-9 with TRBJ2-5; TRBD1 or TRBD2 may be the D gene (6 bases each). Trimming left V 3 bases short and J 2 bases short, with 13 bases between. Germline values: CDR1 SEHNR, CDR2 FQNEAQ (reference sequence). The CDR3 has 15 amino acids. CDR3 DNA: TGTGCCAGCAGCTTTAGGGGGGCGAGACAAGAGACCCAGTACTTC. It yields the protein CASSFRGARQETQYF.

The rearrangement joins TRBV30 to TRBJ2-7, with D possibly matching TRBD1 (5 bases). This CDR3 has 13 residues. V was clipped by 5 bases and J by 6 bases, with 17 bases between them. The V gene's germline CDR1 is GTSNPN and CDR2 SVGIG (reference sequence). Here the CDR3 DNA reads TGTGCCTGGGGTGATGGGGCAGCCCGCGAGCAGTACTTC. Encoded protein: CAWGDGAAREQYF.

This sequence joins TRBV11-3 and TRBJ2-1; 11 nucleotides match TRBD1. The ends lost 2 bases at V and 0 bases at J; junction bases unmatched: 6. Germline CDR1 SGHNT, CDR2 YENEEA. The CDR3 loop spans 18 amino acids. CDR3 bases: TGTGCCAGCAGCTTACGCCTCGGGACAGGGGGCTCCTACAATGAGCAGTTCTTC. Its protein product is CASSLRLGTGGSYNEQFF. The full variable domain, with the rest looked up from reference TRBV11-3 and TRBJ2-1, is EAGVVQSPRYKIIEKKQPVAFWCNPISGHNTLYWYLQNLGQGPELLIRYENEEAVDDSQLPKDRFSAERLKGVDSTLKIQPAELGDSAVYLCASSLRLGTGGSYNEQFFGPGTRLTVL.

The chain combines TRBV4-2 with TRBJ1-1, with D unclear. This CDR3 is built from 13 residues. Germline V gene lookup returns CDR1 LGHNA and CDR2 YNFKEQ. V dropped 0 bases and J dropped 6 bases, with 8 bases sitting between them. CDR3 protein: CASSQEFISEAFF. The CDR3 DNA reads TGTGCCAGCAGCCAAGAGTTCATCTCTGAAGCTTTCTTT.

This chain joins TRBV5-1 and TRBJ1-4, with 11 bases identical to TRBD1. The CDR3 covers 17 residues. Germline V gene data show CDR1 as SGHRS and CDR2 as YFSETQ. The V gene end was trimmed by 0 bases and the J gene end by 1 base; junction bases not matched to a gene: 2. As DNA, the CDR3 is TGCGCCAGCAGCTTGGAGGGGACAGGGGGAACTAATGAAAAACTGTTTTTT. Translation: CASSLEGTGGTNEKLFF.

The CDR3 loop is CASSLSQGSTEAFF. CDR3 in DNA: TGTGCCAGCAGTTTAAGTCAGGGGAGCACTGAAGCTTTCTTT. V and J are TRBV27 and TRBJ1-1; weak D call: TRBD1 (6 bases). In germline, CDR1 is MNHEY, CDR2 SMNVEV (reference sequence). Trimming stripped 2 bases from V and 4 bases from J, with 11 bases between. The CDR3 has 14 residues.

Only a few counts were recorded for this clone. The J gene is TRBJ1-2, the V gene TRBV9, with TRBD1 matching 7 bases. Germline V gene data show CDR1 as SGDLS and CDR2 as YYNGEE. With V trimmed by 3 bases and J by 3 bases, 11 bases remained unmatched. The CDR3 covers 16 residues. CDR3 sequence (DNA): TGTGCCAGCAGCGCGGGAGGGGCAGGGGGGTACTATGGCTACACCTTC. It is translated as CASSAGGAGGYYGYTF.

The rearrangement uses TRBV7-2 and TRBJ1-2; D gene ambiguous. Germline V lookup: CDR1 SGHTA, CDR2 FQGNSA. CDR3 length: 12 residues. The ends were cut back, 5 bases at V and 6 bases at J, with 10 bases in the middle. Written as DNA, the CDR3 is TGTGCCAGCAGCCAACGCCCGGATGGCTACACCTTC. This encodes CASSQRPDGYTF.

The gene calls are TRBV7-2 and TRBJ1-2; D remains ambiguous. Germline assignment: CDR1 SGHTA and CDR2 FQGNSA. V lost 4 bases and J lost 3, with 9 bases in between. The CDR3 sequence is 13 residues long. In DNA form, the CDR3 reads TGTGCCAGCAGCTCCATAGTGGACTATGGCTACACCTTC. Protein sequence: CASSSIVDYGYTF.

This clone was counted a few times. This same CDR3 is encoded by further DNA sequences in the sample. The rearrangement joins TRBV6-5 to TRBJ1-1; D is undetermined. The CDR3 spans 11 residues. Germline V gives CDR1 MNHEY, CDR2 SVGAGI. V lost 8 bases and J 0 bases, leaving 4 bases between the germline ends. The CDR3 spells CASRVNTEAFF. The DNA for the CDR3 is TGTGCCAGCCGGGTGAACACTGAAGCTTTCTTT.

CDR3 coding DNA: TGTGCCAGCAGCCCGGGCTCTTATGAAAAACTGTTTTTT. It yields the protein CASSPGSYEKLFF. This sequence joins TRBV3-1 (or the pseudogene TRBV3-2) and TRBJ1-4; D gene ambiguous. This CDR3 comprises 13 residues. Trimming pared 4 bases from V and 6 bases from J, leaving 9 bases between. CDR1 is LGHDT and CDR2 is YNNKEL in the germline V gene (reference sequence).

This clone was recorded once. J is TRBJ2-7 and V is TRBV7-2, with D uncertain. V dropped 5 bases and J dropped 2 bases, with 13 bases sitting between them. Germline CDR1 and CDR2: SGHTA and FQGNSA. This CDR3 is built from 14 residues. The CDR3 here is CASSPGAEAYEQYF. The CDR3 DNA reads TGTGCCAGCAGCCCCGGTGCGGAAGCCTACGAGCAGTACTTC.

The V call is TRBV11-2, the J call TRBJ2-1; D may be TRBD1 (5 bases). Per the germline V gene, CDR1 is SGHAT and CDR2 is FQNNGV. The CDR3 spans 14 residues. The germline V and J ends were trimmed by 5 bases and 5 bases, with 13 bases remaining between them. The CDR3 protein is CASSPPGRDNEQFF. The CDR3 nucleotides read TGTGCCAGCAGCCCCCCGGGCAGGGACAATGAGCAGTTCTTC.

The chain joins TRBV5-4 to TRBJ2-1; the match to TRBD2 covers 8 bases. The V and J ends lost 6 bases and 8 bases, in that order; junction bases with no gene match: 19. This CDR3 is 17 amino acids long. CDR1 is SGHNT and CDR2 is YYREEE in the germline V gene (reference sequence). Here the CDR3 DNA reads TGTGCCAGCACAAAACCCCGGCCCGGGAGGGCCGTCGATGAGCAGTTCTTC. Its translation: CASTKPRPGRAVDEQFF. Complete variable domain (other parts from reference TRBV5-4 and TRBJ2-1): ETGVTQSPTHLIKTRGQQVTLRCSSQSGHNTVSWYQQALGQGPQFIFQYYREEENGRGNFPPRFSGLQFPNYSSELNVNALELDDSALYLCASTKPRPGRAVDEQFFGPGTRLTVL.